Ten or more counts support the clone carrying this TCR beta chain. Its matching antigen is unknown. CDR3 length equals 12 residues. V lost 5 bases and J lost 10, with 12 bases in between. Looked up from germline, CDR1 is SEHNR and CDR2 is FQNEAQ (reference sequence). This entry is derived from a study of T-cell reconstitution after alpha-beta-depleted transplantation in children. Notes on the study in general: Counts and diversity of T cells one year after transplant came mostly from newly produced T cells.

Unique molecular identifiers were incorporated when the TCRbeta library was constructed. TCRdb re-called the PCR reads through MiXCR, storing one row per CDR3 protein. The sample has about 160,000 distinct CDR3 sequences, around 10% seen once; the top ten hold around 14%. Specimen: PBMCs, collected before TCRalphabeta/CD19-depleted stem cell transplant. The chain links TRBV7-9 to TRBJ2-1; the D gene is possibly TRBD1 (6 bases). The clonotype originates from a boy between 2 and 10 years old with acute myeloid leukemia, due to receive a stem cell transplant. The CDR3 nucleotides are TGTGCCAGCAGCCGGACAGAATGGGAGCAGTTCTTC. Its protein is CASSRTEWEQFF.